These T cell receptor beta chains were read from a single sample in a study of beta chain features in type 1 diabetes. The assay was immunoSEQ multiplex PCR, and TCRdb's table has in-frame clones only and misses some. Of around 600,000 clones listed, under 15% are singletons. The specimen sequenced was naive CD4+ T cells from blood. The receptor source for this set is a man under 40 with type 1 diabetes. CDR3s include the opening cysteine and the closing phenylalanine or tryptophan. The D gene is left open where the match is weak. The size entry is marked missing in some rows and otherwise reads once, few, many or a size class.

.	few	TRBV5-1	TRBJ2-7	TGCGCCAGCAGCTTGGTAGTTTCTATCGGAGAGCAGTACTTC	CASSLVVSIGEQYF
TRBD1	few	TRBV7-2	TRBJ2-7	TGTGCCAGTACCCCCGGGACAGGGGCCTACGAGCAGTACTTC	CASTPGTGAYEQYF
.	.	TRBV7-2	TRBJ2-1	TGTGCCAGCAGCTTACAGGGAACACTCAGCTCCTACAATGAGCAGTTCTTC	CASSLQGTLSSYNEQFF
.	few	TRBV7-9	TRBJ2-6	TGTGCCAGCAGCTGGAGTGGTTCTGGGGCCAACGTCCTGACTTTC	CASSWSGSGANVLTF
TRBD1	.	TRBV11-3	TRBJ1-1	TGTGCCAGCAGCCCCGGACAGGGGACGAACACTGAAGCTTTCTTT	CASSPGQGTNTEAFF
.	.	TRBV19	TRBJ2-7	TGTGCCAGTAGTGCAGGGGAGGCCTACGAGCAGTACTTC	CASSAGEAYEQYF
TRBD1	.	TRBV10-3	TRBJ1-1	TGTGCCATCAGTGATAGGACAGGGGTCACTGAAGCTTTCTTT	CAISDRTGVTEAFF
.	few	TRBV11-2	TRBJ2-3	TGTGCCAGCAGCTTAGATAGCACAGATACGCAGTATTTT	CASSLDSTDTQYF
.	few	TRBV7-9	TRBJ1-2	TGTGCCAGCAGCTTCGGTGGCAACTATGGCTACACCTTC	CASSFGGNYGYTF
.	few	TRBV25-1	TRBJ2-7	TGTGCCAGCAGTGAGCCAGCGTCCTCCTACGAGCAGTACTTC	CASSEPASSYEQYF
.	few	TRBV7-9	TRBJ1-1	TGTGCCAGCAGCCCCCCTTCGGACTTCGAAGCTTTCTTT	CASSPPSDFEAFF
TRBD2	.	TRBV14	TRBJ2-5	TGTGCCAGCAGCCAAGAAGCGGGGACCCAAGAGACCCAGTACTTC	CASSQEAGTQETQYF
TRBD1	few	TRBV5-4	TRBJ2-5	TGTGCCAGCAGCCATCCCGGACAGGCGAATCAAGAGACCCAGTACTTC	CASSHPGQANQETQYF
.	few	TRBV14	TRBJ2-2	TGTGCCAGCAGCTCGGGCCTGGCCGGGGAGCTGTTTTTT	CASSSGLAGELFF
TRBD2	.	TRBV27	TRBJ2-1	TGTGCCAGCAGTACTCAGACGTCTAGCGGGCCCCACAGACCGTTCTTC	CASSTQTSSGPHRPFF
TRBD1	.	TRBV5-6	TRBJ1-5	TGTGCCAGCAGCGCCGACAGGGTCGGCCAGCCCCAGCATTTT	CASSADRVGQPQHF
TRBD1	few	TRBV7-9	TRBJ2-7	TGTGCCAGCAGCCTTCTGGGGACAGGGGCCTACGAGCAGTACTTC	CASSLLGTGAYEQYF
.	.	TRBV18	TRBJ1-5	TGTGCCAGCTCGCCGGGTAGCAATCAGCCCCAGCATTTT	CASSPGSNQPQHF
TRBD1	.	TRBV28	TRBJ2-7	TGTGCCAGCAGTTTCCAGAGAGGGACAGGGAAGCACGAGCAGTACTTC	CASSFQRGTGKHEQYF
TRBD1	.	TRBV7-3	TRBJ1-2	TGTGCCAGCAGCTTAGACAGGGGCCTTCATGGCTACACCTTC	CASSLDRGLHGYTF
.	few	TRBV6-5	TRBJ2-3	TGTGCCAGCAGTTACGGGTTGGACCCTTACTACGATACGCAGTATTTT	CASSYGLDPYYDTQYF
.	few	TRBV18	TRBJ1-5	TGTGCCAGCTCACAGGGGGATGGCAATCAGCCCCAGCATTTT	CASSQGDGNQPQHF
TRBD2	.	TRBV5-4	TRBJ2-1	TGTGCCAGCAGCCAAGATACAGCGGGGGAGTACAATGAGCAGTTCTTC	CASSQDTAGEYNEQFF
.	.	TRBV5-8	TRBJ1-5	TGTGCCAGCAGCTTAGCTGGGGGTGAGCAGCCCCAGCATTTT	CASSLAGGEQPQHF
.	.	TRBV5-4	TRBJ2-5	TGTGCCAGCAGCGTGGACCAAGAGACCCAGTACTTC	CASSVDQETQYF